What follows are 24 T cell receptor beta chains derived from one specimen sequenced in a study of CXCR3-negative and CXCR3-positive naive CD8 T cells. Whole-study findings and limits: CXCR3-positive naive cells had TRB CDR3s that were more hydrophobic than CXCR3-negative naive cells had.

5' RACE that incorporated UMI labels was used to prepare the TRB cDNA libraries. TCRdb derives one entry per CDR3 protein from the 5' RACE reads, leaving out DNA. This listing includes some 120,000 distinct CDR3 sequences. These receptors are not linked to any known antigen. Sequencing was done on a sample of naive CXCR3+ CD8+ T cells from blood. Subset: CD45RO-CCR7+CD27+CD95- naive CD8+ T cells expressing CXCR3 (TNR3+). These receptors were collected from a human donor in good health. Some clones in this sample may be carry-over from other donors' samples.

This chain links TRBV30 with TRBJ1-2; no DNA is available, so the TRBD1 call from TCRdb remains unchecked. The CDR3 contains 18 residues. CDR1 and CDR2 (germline): GTSNPN, SVGIG (reference sequence). The CDR3 is CAWSTPPSDSEHNYGYTF.

This chain joins TRBV7-2 and TRBJ2-2; TCRdb's D call, TRBD1, is unchecked because there is no DNA. The CDR3 extends over 15 amino acids. Looked up from germline, CDR1 is SGHTA and CDR2 is FQGNSA. CDR3 residues: CASSSRQVLTGELFF.

This rearrangement joins TRBV27 to TRBJ2-7; there is no DNA to check the TCRdb D call of TRBD1. Germline CDR1 and CDR2: MNHEY and SMNVEV (reference sequence). This CDR3 contains 15 residues. Here the CDR3 reads CASSIQTGQYYEQYF.

The chain uses TRBV7-6 and TRBJ2-7; TCRdb's D gene call, TRBD2, goes unchecked for lack of DNA. Germline V lookup: CDR1 SGHVS, CDR2 FNYEAQ. The CDR3 length is 15 residues. CDR3 amino acids: CASSSRTGEIYEQYF. The full variable domain, its missing parts supplied by reference TRBV7-6 and TRBJ2-7, is GAGVSQSPRYKVTKRGQDVALRCDPISGHVSLYWYRQALGQGPEFLTYFNYEAQQDKSGLPNDRFSAERPEGSISTLTIQRTEQRDSAMYRCASSSRTGEIYEQYFGPGTRLTVT.

V usage is TRBV5-6 and J usage is TRBJ1-1. The CDR3 totals 15 residues. Germline-derived CDR1 and CDR2 are SGHDT and YYEEEE. CDR3 region: CASSLEGGSYTEAFF. The whole variable domain, filled in from reference TRBV5-6 and TRBJ1-1, reads DAGVTQSPTHLIKTRGQQVTLRCSPKSGHDTVSWYQQALGQGPQFIFQYYEEEERQRGNFPDRFSGHQFPNYSSELNVNALLLGDSALYLCASSLEGGSYTEAFFGQGTRLTVV.

The chain uses TRBV12-3 or TRBV12-4 and TRBJ2-1; TCRdb lists TRBD2, though no DNA is available to test this call. This CDR3 has 12 amino acids. CDR3 residues: CASSLTSVEQFF.

V and J are TRBV20-1 and TRBJ1-1; TCRdb's assignment of TRBD1 cannot be checked, as there is no DNA. The CDR3 contains 17 residues. CDR1 is DFQATT and CDR2 is SNEGSKA in the germline V gene (reference sequence). CDR3 loop: CSAERLNRDSVNTEAFF.

J is TRBJ1-2 and V is TRBV2; TCRdb lists TRBD1, though no DNA is available to test this call. The V gene's germline CDR1 is SNHLY and CDR2 FYNNEI. This CDR3 has 16 residues. The CDR3 region is CASRALWTGLNYGYTF.

J is TRBJ1-1 and V is TRBV9; TCRdb gives TRBD1 as the D gene, but with no DNA this cannot be confirmed. The germline CDR1 and CDR2 sequences are SGDLS and YYNGEE. CDR3 length equals 13 residues. This CDR3 reads CASSVGIPPEAFF.

V is TRBV29-1 and J is TRBJ2-1. CDR3 length: 14 residues. The germline V gene encodes CDR1 SQVTM and CDR2 ANQGSEA. CDR3 sequence: CSVVYEEIGNEQFF.

The V call is TRBV15, the J call TRBJ1-2. Germline CDR1 is LNHNV and CDR2 is YYDKDF (reference sequence). The CDR3 is 13 residues long. The CDR3 sequence is CATSRDTSYGYTF.

This sequence joins TRBV12-3 or TRBV12-4 and TRBJ1-2; TCRdb's D gene call, TRBD1, goes unchecked for lack of DNA. The CDR3 loop spans 17 amino acids. This CDR3 reads CASSLAHGTGTNYGYTF.

This chain connects TRBV4-3 to TRBJ1-1; there is no DNA to check the TCRdb D call of TRBD1. This CDR3 region has 15 residues. From germline, CDR1 is LGHNA and CDR2 YSLEER. Here the CDR3 reads CASSQDRAGYSEAFF.

The rearrangement links TRBV20-1 to TRBJ2-2; absent DNA, TCRdb's TRBD1 call cannot be checked. Germline CDR1 DFQATT, CDR2 SNEGSKA (reference sequence). The CDR3 is made up of 15 amino acids. CDR3 region: CSARLPGQGAGELFF.

The chain uses TRBV29-1 and TRBJ2-3; TCRdb selects TRBD1, and the lack of DNA leaves this call unchecked. The length of the CDR3 is 15 residues. CDR1 is SQVTM and CDR2 is ANQGSEA in the germline V gene. CDR3 sequence: CSVALQGGGHGTQYF.

The chain carries TRBV13 and TRBJ2-7; the TCRdb D gene call, TRBD1, has no DNA to confirm it. Germline lookup yields CDR1 PRHDT and CDR2 FYEKMQ (reference sequence). The CDR3 loop spans 12 amino acids. CDR3 protein: CASSPGTVEQYF.

The chain uses TRBV7-3 and TRBJ2-5; TCRdb returns TRBD2, unconfirmable since there is no DNA. In germline, CDR1 is SGHTA, CDR2 FQGTGA. This CDR3 is built from 13 residues. The CDR3 spells CASSATGAETQYF.

J is TRBJ2-7 and V is TRBV28; absent DNA, TCRdb's TRBD1 call cannot be checked. Germline CDR1 and CDR2: MDHEN and SYDVKM. CDR3 length: 16 residues. The CDR3 spells CASSLSGDIRSYEQYF.

The rearrangement joins TRBV7-9 to TRBJ2-7. The germline V gene encodes CDR1 SEHNR and CDR2 FQNEAQ (reference sequence). The CDR3 extends over 12 amino acids. The CDR3 reads CASSLGWYEQYF.

The chain joins TRBV20-1 to TRBJ2-1; TCRdb lists TRBD2, though no DNA is available to test this call. Germline-derived CDR1 and CDR2 are DFQATT and SNEGSKA (reference sequence). The CDR3 spans 15 residues. This chain's CDR3 is CSARDARLAGPEQFF.

V and J are TRBV7-9 and TRBJ1-1; TCRdb designates TRBD1, a call that cannot be tested without DNA. The CDR3 is 13 residues long. The germline V gene encodes CDR1 SEHNR and CDR2 FQNEAQ (reference sequence). CDR3 loop: CASSPLDRGEAFF.

The chain joins TRBV5-1 to TRBJ2-7; TCRdb outputs TRBD1, but without DNA this stays unchecked. Germline CDR1 and CDR2: SGHRS and YFSETQ. CDR3 size: 15 residues. The CDR3 sequence is CASSKVQGEESEQYF. The full variable domain, with the rest looked up from reference TRBV5-1 and TRBJ2-7, is KAGVTQTPRYLIKTRGQQVTLSCSPISGHRSVSWYQQTPGQGLQFLFEYFSETQRNKGNFPGRFSGRQFSNSRSEMNVSTLELGDSALYLCASSKVQGEESEQYFGPGTRLTVT.

The chain uses TRBV29-1 and TRBJ2-1. CDR1 is SQVTM, CDR2 ANQGSEA, per germline. CDR3 length: 13 amino acids. The CDR3: CSSGGSAYNEQFF.

The chain combines TRBV5-1 with TRBJ2-7; there is no DNA to check the TCRdb D call of TRBD1. This CDR3 has 15 amino acids. In germline, CDR1 is SGHRS, CDR2 YFSETQ. CDR3 loop: CASSFEGGGTYEQYF. Full variable domain (rest looked up from reference TRBV5-1 and TRBJ2-7): KAGVTQTPRYLIKTRGQQVTLSCSPISGHRSVSWYQQTPGQGLQFLFEYFSETQRNKGNFPGRFSGRQFSNSRSEMNVSTLELGDSALYLCASSFEGGGTYEQYFGPGTRLTVT.